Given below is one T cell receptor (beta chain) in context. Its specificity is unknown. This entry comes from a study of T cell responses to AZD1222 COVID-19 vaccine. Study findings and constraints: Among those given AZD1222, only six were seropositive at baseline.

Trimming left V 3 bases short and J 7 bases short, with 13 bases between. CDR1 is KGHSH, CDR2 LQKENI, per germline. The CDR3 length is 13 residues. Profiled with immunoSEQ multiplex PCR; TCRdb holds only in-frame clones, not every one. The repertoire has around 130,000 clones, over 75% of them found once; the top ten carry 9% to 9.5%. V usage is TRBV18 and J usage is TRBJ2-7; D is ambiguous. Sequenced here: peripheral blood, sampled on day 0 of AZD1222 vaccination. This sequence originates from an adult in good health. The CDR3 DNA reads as TGTGCCAGCTCACCGGGAATAGAGGAAGAGCAGTACTTC. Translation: CASSPGIEEEQYF.